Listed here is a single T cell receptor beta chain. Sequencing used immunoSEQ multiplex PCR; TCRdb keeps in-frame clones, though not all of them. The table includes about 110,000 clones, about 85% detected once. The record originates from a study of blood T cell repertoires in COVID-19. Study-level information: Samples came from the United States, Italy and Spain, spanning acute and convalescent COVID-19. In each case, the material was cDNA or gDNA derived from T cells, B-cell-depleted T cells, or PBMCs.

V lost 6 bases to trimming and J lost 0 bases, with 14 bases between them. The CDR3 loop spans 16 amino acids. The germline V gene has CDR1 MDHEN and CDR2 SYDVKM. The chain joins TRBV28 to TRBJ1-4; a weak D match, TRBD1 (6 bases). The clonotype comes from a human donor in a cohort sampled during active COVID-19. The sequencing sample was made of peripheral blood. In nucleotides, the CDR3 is TGTGCCAGCAGACTGGACAGCTCTGCAACTAATGAAAAACTGTTTTTT. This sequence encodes CASRLDSSATNEKLFF.